Listed below are T cell receptor beta chains from one sample, sequenced in a study of response to subunit inactivated influenza vaccine. TCRdb reanalysed the RT-PCR reads using MiXCR and keeps one entry per CDR3 protein. The table records hundreds of thousands of distinct CDR3 sequences, approximately 15% of them present only once. Specimen: PBMCs from blood, collected around 14 days before vaccination. These receptors all come from a man in his fifties or sixties who received an inactivated influenza vaccine. The CDR3 runs from the conserved cysteine through the conserved F or W. A D gene is named only where the DNA matches it firmly. Where a row states a size, it is once, few, many or the class of an expanded clone; other rows omit it.

d_call	v_call	clone_size	j_call	cdr3_nt	cdr3_aa
.	TRBV9	few	TRBJ2-6	TGTGCCAGCAACGGACCCGGACACCTCTCTGGGGCCAACGTCCTGACTTTC	CASNGPGHLSGANVLTF
.	TRBV7-2	.	TRBJ2-3	TGTGCCAGCAGCTTAGCGGCCCTCCGAGATACGCAGTATTTT	CASSLAALRDTQYF
.	TRBV7-2	few	TRBJ1-2	TGTGCCAGCAGACGGGGGAGTGGCTACACCTTC	CASRRGSGYTF
TRBD1	TRBV28	few	TRBJ2-3	TGTGCCAGCAGTTTACAGGGGGACGATACGCAGTATTTT	CASSLQGDDTQYF
.	TRBV6-2/TRBV6-3	.	TRBJ2-5	TGTGCCAGCAGCCCTATCAAGGAGACCCAGTACTTC	CASSPIKETQYF
.	TRBV6-5	.	TRBJ2-3	TGTGCCAGCAGTTACTCGACTTTTGAGCCAGAGTATTTT	CASSYSTFEPEYF
.	TRBV7-2	.	TRBJ2-1	TGTGCCAGCGAAGTCGGTAACAGGGTCTCCTACAATGAGCAGTTCTTC	CASEVGNRVSYNEQFF
.	TRBV3-1	.	TRBJ1-1	TGTGCCAGCAGCGTGATGGGGGTGACTGAAGCTTTCTTT	CASSVMGVTEAFF
.	TRBV20-1	.	TRBJ1-1	TGCAGTGCTAGAAATGACTTAAACCCCATGAACACTGAAGCTTTCTTT	CSARNDLNPMNTEAFF
.	TRBV5-1	few	TRBJ2-1	TGCGCCAGCAGCCAAAACAGAGAGCAGTTCTTC	CASSQNREQFF
.	TRBV2	many	TRBJ1-2	TGTGCCAGCAGAAAACCGGGAACGAGAGATGGCTACACCTTC	CASRKPGTRDGYTF
TRBD2	TRBV5-1	many	TRBJ2-2	TGCGCCAGCAGCTTGGCTAGCGGGAGTGGGGGGCCGAACACCGGGGAGCTGTTTTTT	CASSLASGSGGPNTGELFF
TRBD1	TRBV29-1	.	TRBJ1-5	TGCAGCCCCCTCCCGGTGACAGGGTTGCATCAGCCCCAGCATTTT	CSPLPVTGLHQPQHF
.	TRBV20-1	.	TRBJ2-7	TGCAGTGCTAGTTCGAGTGGAACCGAGCAGTACTTC	CSASSSGTEQYF
.	TRBV15	few	TRBJ2-3	TGTGCCACCAGCAGAGTCCAGACAGATACGCAGTATTTT	CATSRVQTDTQYF
TRBD1	TRBV24-1	.	TRBJ2-2	TGTGCCACCAGTGATTTGGGACAGGGGGCGACCGGGGAGCTGTTTTTT	CATSDLGQGATGELFF
.	TRBV29-1	.	TRBJ2-1	TGCAGCGCCGGAGGCCTAGGGGCAAATGAGCAGTTCTTC	CSAGGLGANEQFF
TRBD2	TRBV29-1	few	TRBJ2-3	TGCAGCGTTGAAGGGCTAGCGGGAGGACGACGTTATACGCAGTATTTT	CSVEGLAGGRRYTQYF
.	TRBV20-1	many	TRBJ2-1	TGCAGTGCTAGAGTGGGGTCGGGGGACAATGAGCAGTTCTTC	CSARVGSGDNEQFF
.	TRBV12-3/TRBV12-4	many	TRBJ2-3	TGTGCCAGCAGACCCCGGGGTAGCCGAGATACGCAGTATTTT	CASRPRGSRDTQYF
TRBD2	TRBV27	.	TRBJ2-5	TGTGCCAGCAGTTCCTTAGCGGGAGGGTGGGAGACCCAGTACTTC	CASSSLAGGWETQYF
.	TRBV7-9	many	TRBJ2-7	TGTGCCAGCAGCTTGGTCGCGACCTACGAGCAGTACTTC	CASSLVATYEQYF
.	TRBV2	.	TRBJ2-7	TGTGCCAGCAGTGACAACCCCTACGAGCAGTACTTC	CASSDNPYEQYF
.	TRBV7-8	few	TRBJ2-7	TGTGCCAGCAGCTTAGAAGCCGGGGACACCTACGAGCAGTACTTC	CASSLEAGDTYEQYF
.	TRBV18	.	TRBJ2-2	TGTGCCAGCTCACCGATGGTGGGCACCGGGGAGCTGTTTTTT	CASSPMVGTGELFF
TRBD1	TRBV4-3	many	TRBJ2-5	TGCGCCAGCAGCCGGTGGGGACAGGAAAAGACCCAGTACTTC	CASSRWGQEKTQYF
TRBD1	TRBV12-3/TRBV12-4	many	TRBJ1-2	TGTGCCAGCAGGCTCGACAGGGCGTCTGGCTACACCTTC	CASRLDRASGYTF
.	TRBV20-1	few	TRBJ1-2	TGCAGTGCTAGGGCTGATCGCTTTCCCTATGGCTACACCTTC	CSARADRFPYGYTF
TRBD2	TRBV4-2	.	TRBJ2-1	TGTGCCAGCAGCCAAGCGGCCAGCGGGGGCCGCAATGAGCAGTTCTTC	CASSQAASGGRNEQFF
.	TRBV7-8	.	TRBJ2-5	TGTGCCAGCAGGCGGAGACGGGATCCTAGGGAGACCCAGTACTTC	CASRRRRDPRETQYF
.	TRBV12-3/TRBV12-4	.	TRBJ2-1	TGTGCCAGCAGCCATCTCGGGGAATACAATGAGCAGTTCTTC	CASSHLGEYNEQFF
TRBD2	TRBV29-1	.	TRBJ2-3	TGCAGCGTTGAAGGCGCTAGCGGAGCGACAGATACGCAGTATTTT	CSVEGASGATDTQYF
.	TRBV28	.	TRBJ2-1	TGTGCCAGCAGGCTACAGGGAACGGAGCAGTTCTTC	CASRLQGTEQFF
.	TRBV6-2/TRBV6-3	many	TRBJ1-2	TGTGCCAGCAGTCCAGGGTCCTCACAACGCTATGGCTACACCTTC	CASSPGSSQRYGYTF
TRBD1	TRBV6-2/TRBV6-3	.	TRBJ2-7	TGTGCCAGCAGTACGGGACCAGGGGGTCCAGAGCAGTACTTC	CASSTGPGGPEQYF
.	TRBV3-1	.	TRBJ1-1	TGTGCCAGCAGCCCGGATACAGGCATGAACACTGAAGCTTTCTTT	CASSPDTGMNTEAFF
.	TRBV5-5	few	TRBJ1-5	TGTGCCAGCAGCTTGCTCGGACAGTCCAATCAGCCCCAGCATTTT	CASSLLGQSNQPQHF
.	TRBV19	few	TRBJ1-1	TGTGCCAGTAGTCCCACAGGGATAAACACTGAAGCTTTCTTT	CASSPTGINTEAFF
.	TRBV29-1	few	TRBJ2-2	TGCAGCGGCCGAACAGGGACGAACACCGGGGAGCTGTTTTTT	CSGRTGTNTGELFF
TRBD2	TRBV18	.	TRBJ2-1	TGTGCCAGCTCACAACCGGGACTAGCGGGAGGAAATGAGCAGTTCTTC	CASSQPGLAGGNEQFF
TRBD1	TRBV5-5	.	TRBJ1-4	TGTGCCAGCAGCTTTGGAGCAGGGGGTGAAAAACTGTTTTTT	CASSFGAGGEKLFF
TRBD2	TRBV20-1	few	TRBJ2-3	TGCAGTGCTCTCAGCGGGAGTAGGGATGATACGCAGTATTTT	CSALSGSRDDTQYF
.	TRBV20-1	few	TRBJ1-6	TGCAGTGCTAGAGGAAATTCACCCCTCCACTTT	CSARGNSPLHF
TRBD1	TRBV6-5	.	TRBJ1-1	TGTGCCAGCAGTTACCGGGACAGGGGGTCCCTAAACACTGAAGCTTTCTTT	CASSYRDRGSLNTEAFF
TRBD1	TRBV19	.	TRBJ1-1	TGTGCCAGTAGTAAGACAGGGGGTCACACTGAAGCTTTCTTT	CASSKTGGHTEAFF
.	TRBV3-1	few	TRBJ2-1	TGTGCCAGCAGCCAAGAGTTTTCCAGCTTGAACTACAATGAGCAGTTCTTC	CASSQEFSSLNYNEQFF
TRBD2	TRBV29-1	many	TRBJ2-3	TGCAGCGTTGAATCATATGGCGGGGGGGCCCCAGATACGCAGTATTTT	CSVESYGGGAPDTQYF